This T cell receptor (beta chain) stems from a study of blood T cell repertoires in COVID-19. Study-level background: Italy, Spain and the United States were the sources of the convalescent and acute COVID-19 samples. PBMCs, B-cell-depleted T cells, or T cells provided the cDNA or gDNA that made up the material.

Some clones are missing from TCRdb's copy, which holds only in-frame ones; the method was immunoSEQ multiplex PCR. The table records around 100,000 clones, 92% of them present only once. CDR1 and CDR2 from the germline V gene are KGHSH and LQKENI. The CDR3 is made up of 13 amino acids. Trimming removed 3 bases at V and 6 bases at J, with 11 bases between. What was sequenced was peripheral blood. The chain links TRBV18 to TRBJ1-1; D unclear. The source of this sequence is a man aged 50 or older with active COVID-19. CDR3 nucleotide sequence: TGTGCCAGCTCACCGTCGGGGTGGGCTGAAGCTTTCTTT. Translated: CASSPSGWAEAFF.